The clone carrying this TCR beta chain was observed at least ten times. Its antigen is unidentified. In the original processing: For papillary thyroid cancer, a distant-metastasis classifier was constructed from CDR3 differences observed across clinicopathological groups. TCRdb re-clonotyped the PCR reads through MiXCR. The V and J calls here are based on TCRdb, not the publication. Of tens of thousands of clones in the sample, about a sixth were seen once. This sample is drawn from a study of metastatic and nonmetastatic thyroid tumors. Overall study: Across blood and tumor or nodule tissue, repertoires from malignant and benign thyroid patients were compared with one another.

The entire patient cohort was treatment-naive prior to thyroid surgery. Study outcomes and limitations: Across blood and tumor, TCR beta diversity in malignant thyroid tumors was reportedly significantly higher than in benign nodules.

CDR1 and CDR2 from the germline V gene are SEHNR and FQNEAQ (reference sequence). V lost 2 bases, J lost 5 bases, and 9 bases lay in between. CDR3 size: 13 residues. The genes are TRBV7-9 and TRBJ2-5; no reliable D call. Material for sequencing was blood. The clonotype originates from a male donor with papillary thyroid cancer or a benign thyroid nodule (not recorded which). Some clones in this sample may be carry-over from other donors' samples. Here the CDR3 DNA reads TGTGCCAGCAGCTTATTAGTTCGGGAGACCCAGTACTTC. Protein product: CASSLLVRETQYF. Using reference TRBV7-9 and TRBJ2-5 for the parts outside the CDR3, the full variable domain is DTGVSQNPRHKITKRGQNVTFRCDPISEHNRLYWYRQTLGQGPEFLTYFQNEAQLEKSRLLSDRFSAERPKGSFSTLEIQRTEQGDSAMYLCASSLLVRETQYFGPGTRLLVL.